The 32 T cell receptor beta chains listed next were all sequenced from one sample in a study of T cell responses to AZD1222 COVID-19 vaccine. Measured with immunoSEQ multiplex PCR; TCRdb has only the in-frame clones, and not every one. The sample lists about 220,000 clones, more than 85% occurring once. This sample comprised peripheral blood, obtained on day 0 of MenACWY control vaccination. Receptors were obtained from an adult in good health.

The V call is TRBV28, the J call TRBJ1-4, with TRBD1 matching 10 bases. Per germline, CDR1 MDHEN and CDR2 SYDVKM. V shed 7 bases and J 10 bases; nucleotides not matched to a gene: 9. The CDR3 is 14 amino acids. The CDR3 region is CASTTGQGLGKLFF. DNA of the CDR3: TGTGCCAGCACCACGGGACAGGGGCTTGGAAAACTGTTTTTT.

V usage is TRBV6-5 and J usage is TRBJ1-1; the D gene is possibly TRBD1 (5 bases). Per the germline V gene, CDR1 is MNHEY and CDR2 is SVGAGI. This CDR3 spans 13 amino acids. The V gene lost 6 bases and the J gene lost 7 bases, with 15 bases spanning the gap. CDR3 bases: TGTGCCAGCAGCGCGGGCAGGGCCTATGAAGCTTTCTTT. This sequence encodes CASSAGRAYEAFF.

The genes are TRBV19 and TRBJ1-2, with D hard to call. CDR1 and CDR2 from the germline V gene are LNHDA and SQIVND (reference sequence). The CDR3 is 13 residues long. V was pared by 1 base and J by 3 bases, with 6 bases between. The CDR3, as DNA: TGTGCCAGTAGTATAGCCCAGGACTATGGCTACACCTTC. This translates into CASSIAQDYGYTF. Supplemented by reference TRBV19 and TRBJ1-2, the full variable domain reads DGGITQSPKYLFRKEGQNVTLSCEQNLNHDAMYWYRQDPGQGLRLIYYSQIVNDFQKGDIAEGYSVSREKKESFPLTVTSAQKNPTAFYLCASSIAQDYGYTFGSGTRLTVV.

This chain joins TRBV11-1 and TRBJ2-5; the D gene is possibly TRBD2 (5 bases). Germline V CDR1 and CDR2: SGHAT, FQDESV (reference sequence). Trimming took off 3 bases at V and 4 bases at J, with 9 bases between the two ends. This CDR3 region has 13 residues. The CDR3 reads CASSLRVGETQYF. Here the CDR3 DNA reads TGTGCCAGCAGCTTGAGGGTCGGAGAGACCCAGTACTTC.

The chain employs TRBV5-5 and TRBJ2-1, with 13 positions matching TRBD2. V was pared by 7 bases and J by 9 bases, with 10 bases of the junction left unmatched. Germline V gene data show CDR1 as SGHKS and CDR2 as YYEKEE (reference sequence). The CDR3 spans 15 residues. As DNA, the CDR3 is TGTGCCAGCGGACAACTAGCGGGGGGGCTTTTTGAGCAGTTCTTC. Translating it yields CASGQLAGGLFEQFF.

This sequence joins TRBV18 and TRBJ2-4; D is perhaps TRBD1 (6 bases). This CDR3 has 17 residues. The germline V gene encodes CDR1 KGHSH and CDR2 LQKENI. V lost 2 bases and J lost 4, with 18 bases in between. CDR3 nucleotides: TGTGCCAGCTCACCAGTGCGACAGGAGTCTACGAAAAACATTCAGTACTTC. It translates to CASSPVRQESTKNIQYF. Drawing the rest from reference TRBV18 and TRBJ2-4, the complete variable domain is NAGVMQNPRHLVRRRGQEARLRCSPMKGHSHVYWYRQLPEEGLKFMVYLQKENIIDESGMPKERFSAEFPKEGPSILRIQQVVRGDSAAYFCASSPVRQESTKNIQYFGAGTRLSVL.

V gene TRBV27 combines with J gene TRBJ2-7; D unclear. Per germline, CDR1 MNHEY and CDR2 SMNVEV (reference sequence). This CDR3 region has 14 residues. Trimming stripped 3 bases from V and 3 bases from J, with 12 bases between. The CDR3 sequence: CASSLQVTNYEQYF. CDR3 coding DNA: TGTGCCAGCAGTTTGCAGGTTACCAACTACGAGCAGTACTTC.

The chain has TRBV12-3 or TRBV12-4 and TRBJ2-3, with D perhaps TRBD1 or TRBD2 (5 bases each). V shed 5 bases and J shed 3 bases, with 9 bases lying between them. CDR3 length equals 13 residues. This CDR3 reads CASSRQRTDTQYF. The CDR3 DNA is TGTGCCAGCAGTCGACAGCGGACAGATACGCAGTATTTT.

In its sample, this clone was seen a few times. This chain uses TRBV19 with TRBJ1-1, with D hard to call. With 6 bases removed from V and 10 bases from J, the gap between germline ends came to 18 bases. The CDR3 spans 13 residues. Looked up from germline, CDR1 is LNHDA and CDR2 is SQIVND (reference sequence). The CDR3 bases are TGTGCCAGTAGCGATCCGGGTCCCTCGGTAGCTTTCTTT. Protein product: CASSDPGPSVAFF.

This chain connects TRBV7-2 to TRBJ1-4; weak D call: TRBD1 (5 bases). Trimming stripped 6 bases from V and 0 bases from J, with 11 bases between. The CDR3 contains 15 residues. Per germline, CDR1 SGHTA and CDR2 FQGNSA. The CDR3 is CASSKTQATNEKLFF. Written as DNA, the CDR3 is TGTGCCAGCAGTAAGACACAGGCAACTAATGAAAAACTGTTTTTT.

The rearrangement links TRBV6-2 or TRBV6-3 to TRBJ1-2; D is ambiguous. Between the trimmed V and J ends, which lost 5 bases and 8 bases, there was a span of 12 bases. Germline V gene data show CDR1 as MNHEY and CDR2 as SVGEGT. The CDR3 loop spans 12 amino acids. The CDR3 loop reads CASSGTGRGYTF. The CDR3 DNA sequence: TGTGCCAGCAGTGGCACGGGTCGCGGCTACACCTTC.

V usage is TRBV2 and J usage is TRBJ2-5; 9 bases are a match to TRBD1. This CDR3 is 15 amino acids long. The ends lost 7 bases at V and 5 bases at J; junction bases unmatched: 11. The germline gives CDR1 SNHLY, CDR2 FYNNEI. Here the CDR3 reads CASTGDRAVGETQYF. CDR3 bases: TGTGCCAGCACCGGGGACAGGGCGGTTGGGGAGACCCAGTACTTC.

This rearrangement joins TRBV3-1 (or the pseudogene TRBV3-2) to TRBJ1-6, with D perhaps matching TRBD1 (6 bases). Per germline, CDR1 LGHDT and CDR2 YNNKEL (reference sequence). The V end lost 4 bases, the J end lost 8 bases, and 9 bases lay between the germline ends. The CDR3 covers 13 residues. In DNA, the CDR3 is TGTGCCAGCAGCCGACAGGCATATTCACCCCTCCACTTT. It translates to CASSRQAYSPLHF.

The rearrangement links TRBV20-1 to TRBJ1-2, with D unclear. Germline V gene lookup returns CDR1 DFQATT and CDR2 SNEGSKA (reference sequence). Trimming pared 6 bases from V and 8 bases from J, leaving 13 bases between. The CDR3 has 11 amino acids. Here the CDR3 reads CSADDPGGYTF. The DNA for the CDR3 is TGCAGTGCCGATGACCCCGGGGGCTACACCTTC.

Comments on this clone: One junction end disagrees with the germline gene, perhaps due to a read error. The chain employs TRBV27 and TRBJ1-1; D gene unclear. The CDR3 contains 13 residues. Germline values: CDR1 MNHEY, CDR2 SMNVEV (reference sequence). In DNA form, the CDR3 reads TGTGCCAGCAGTTCAAGGGAGGGATCAGGTCTCCTCTTT. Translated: CASSSREGSGLLF.

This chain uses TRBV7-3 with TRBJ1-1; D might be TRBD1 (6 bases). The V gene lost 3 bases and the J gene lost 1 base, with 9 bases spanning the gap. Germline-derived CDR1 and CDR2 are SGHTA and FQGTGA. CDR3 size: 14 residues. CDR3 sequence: CASSFTQGNTEAFF. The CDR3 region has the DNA TGTGCCAGCAGCTTCACACAGGGGAACACTGAAGCTTTCTTT.

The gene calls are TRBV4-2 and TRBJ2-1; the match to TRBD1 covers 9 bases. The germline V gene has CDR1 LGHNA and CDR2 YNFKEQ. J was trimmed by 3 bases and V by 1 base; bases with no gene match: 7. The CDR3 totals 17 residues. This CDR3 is CASSQAGGQGIYNEQFF. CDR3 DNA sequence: TGTGCCAGCAGCCAAGCCGGGGGACAGGGAATCTACAATGAGCAGTTCTTC.

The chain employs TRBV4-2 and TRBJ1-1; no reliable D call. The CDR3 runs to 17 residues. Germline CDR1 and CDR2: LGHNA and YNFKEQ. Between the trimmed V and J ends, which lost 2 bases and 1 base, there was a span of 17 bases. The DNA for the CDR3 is TGTGCCAGCAGCCAACCCCGCGACACCCCCAGGAACACTGAAGCTTTCTTT. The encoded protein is CASSQPRDTPRNTEAFF.

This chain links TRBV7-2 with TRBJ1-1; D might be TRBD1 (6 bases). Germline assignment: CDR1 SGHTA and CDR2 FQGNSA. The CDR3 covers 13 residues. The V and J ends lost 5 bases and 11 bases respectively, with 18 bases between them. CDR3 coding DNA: TGTGCCAGCAGCACGGACAGTTTAACGCGGGCTTTCTTT. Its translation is CASSTDSLTRAFF. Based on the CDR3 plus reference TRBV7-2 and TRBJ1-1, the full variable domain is GAGVSQSPSNKVTEKGKDVELRCDPISGHTALYWYRQSLGQGLEFLIYFQGNSAPDKSGLPSDRFSAERTGGSVSTLTIQRTQQEDSAVYLCASSTDSLTRAFFGQGTRLTVV.

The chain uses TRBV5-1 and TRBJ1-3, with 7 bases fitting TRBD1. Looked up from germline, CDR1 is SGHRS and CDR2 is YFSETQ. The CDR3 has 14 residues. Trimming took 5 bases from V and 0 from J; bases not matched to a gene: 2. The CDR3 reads CASRGTVSGNTIYF. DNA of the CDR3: TGCGCCAGCAGGGGGACAGTCTCTGGAAACACCATATATTTT.

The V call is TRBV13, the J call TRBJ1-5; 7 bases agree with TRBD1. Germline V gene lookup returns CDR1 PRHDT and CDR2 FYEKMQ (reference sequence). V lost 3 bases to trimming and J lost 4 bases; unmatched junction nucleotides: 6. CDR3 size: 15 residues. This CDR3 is CASSFRDSPNQPQHF. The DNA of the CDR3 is TGTGCCAGCAGCTTCCGGGACAGCCCAAATCAGCCCCAGCATTTT.

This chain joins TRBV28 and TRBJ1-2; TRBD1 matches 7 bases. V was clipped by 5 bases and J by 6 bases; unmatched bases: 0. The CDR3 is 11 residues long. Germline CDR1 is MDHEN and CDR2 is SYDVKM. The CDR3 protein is CASSDRDGYTF. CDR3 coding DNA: TGTGCCAGCAGTGACAGGGATGGCTACACCTTC.

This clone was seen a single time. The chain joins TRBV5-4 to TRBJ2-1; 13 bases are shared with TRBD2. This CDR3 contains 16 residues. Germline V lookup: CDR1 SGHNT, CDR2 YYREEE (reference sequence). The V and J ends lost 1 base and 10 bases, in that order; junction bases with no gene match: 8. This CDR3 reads CASSLSGLAGAGEQFF. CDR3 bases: TGTGCCAGCAGCTTGTCTGGACTAGCGGGGGCCGGGGAGCAGTTCTTC.

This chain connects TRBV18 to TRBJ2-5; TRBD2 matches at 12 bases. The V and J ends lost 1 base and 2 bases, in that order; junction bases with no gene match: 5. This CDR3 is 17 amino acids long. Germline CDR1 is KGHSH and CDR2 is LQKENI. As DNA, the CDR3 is TGTGCCAGCTCACCACTTTCGACTAGCGGGGGACAAGAGACCCAGTACTTC. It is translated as CASSPLSTSGGQETQYF.

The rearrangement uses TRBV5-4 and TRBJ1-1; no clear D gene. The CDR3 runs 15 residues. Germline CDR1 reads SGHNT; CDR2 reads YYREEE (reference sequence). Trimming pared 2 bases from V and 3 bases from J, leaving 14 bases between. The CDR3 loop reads CASSFSSLGYTEAFF. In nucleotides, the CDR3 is TGTGCCAGCAGCTTTTCCTCCCTTGGGTACACTGAAGCTTTCTTT.

CDR3 coding DNA: TGTGCCAGCAGTTTGGGGGGAGACTACGAGCAGTACTTC. This sequence encodes CASSLGGDYEQYF. The V call is TRBV28, the J call TRBJ2-7, with D perhaps matching TRBD2 (6 bases). Trimming cost V 3 bases and J 3 bases, with 9 bases left between them. Germline loops: CDR1 MDHEN, CDR2 SYDVKM. CDR3 length: 13 amino acids. Full variable domain (remainder filled in from reference TRBV28 and TRBJ2-7): DVKVTQSSRYLVKRTGEKVFLECVQDMDHENMFWYRQDPGLGLRLIYFSYDVKMKEKGDIPEGYSVSREKKERFSLILESASTNQTSMYLCASSLGGDYEQYFGPGTRLTVT.

As DNA, the CDR3 is TGTGCCAGCTCACCACCAGGCGCTGACACCGGGGAGCTGTTTTTT. This translates into CASSPPGADTGELFF. J is TRBJ2-2 and V is TRBV18, with unresolved D. Germline V CDR1 and CDR2: KGHSH, LQKENI. The CDR3 extends over 15 amino acids. Trimming pared 0 bases from V and 3 bases from J, leaving 8 bases between.

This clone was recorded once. The CDR3 here is CASSPRATSGGYEQYF. DNA of the CDR3: TGCGCCAGCAGCCCCCGGGCAACTAGCGGGGGCTACGAGCAGTACTTC. The V call is TRBV4-1, the J call TRBJ2-7, with TRBD2 matching 11 bases. The V and J ends lost 4 bases and 3 bases, in that order; junction bases with no gene match: 8. CDR1 is MGHRA and CDR2 is YSYEKL in the germline V gene. The CDR3 runs 16 residues.

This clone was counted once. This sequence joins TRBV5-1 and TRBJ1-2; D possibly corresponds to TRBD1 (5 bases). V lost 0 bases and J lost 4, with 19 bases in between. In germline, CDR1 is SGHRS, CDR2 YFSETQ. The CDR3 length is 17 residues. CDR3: CASSLGTIRREPYGYTF. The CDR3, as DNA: TGCGCCAGCAGCTTGGGGACCATACGCAGGGAACCCTATGGCTACACCTTC.

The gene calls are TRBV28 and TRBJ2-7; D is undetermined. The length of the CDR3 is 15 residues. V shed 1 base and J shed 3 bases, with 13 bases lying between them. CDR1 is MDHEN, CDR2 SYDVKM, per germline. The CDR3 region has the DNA TGTGCCAGCAGTTTATCCCCCCCCCGGAGCTACGAGCAGTACTTC. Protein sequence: CASSLSPPRSYEQYF.

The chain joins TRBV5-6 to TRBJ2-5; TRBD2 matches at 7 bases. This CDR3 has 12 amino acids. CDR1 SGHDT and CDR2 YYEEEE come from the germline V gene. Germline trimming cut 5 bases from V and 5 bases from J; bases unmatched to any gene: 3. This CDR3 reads CASRGLGETQYF. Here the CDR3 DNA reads TGTGCCAGCAGAGGACTAGGGGAGACCCAGTACTTC.

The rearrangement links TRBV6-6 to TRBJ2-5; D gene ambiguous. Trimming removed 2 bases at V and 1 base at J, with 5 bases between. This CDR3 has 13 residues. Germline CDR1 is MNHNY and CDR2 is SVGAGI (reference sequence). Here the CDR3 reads CASSYPTQETQYF. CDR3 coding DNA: TGTGCCAGCAGTTACCCTACCCAAGAGACCCAGTACTTC.